The present T cell receptor (beta chain) was sequenced within a study of T cells in Graves' hyperthyroidism and ophthalmopathy. Whole-study context: Peripheral blood was acquired at first diagnosis, ahead of any therapy whatsoever.

This clonotype was counted ten times or more. The investigators amplified TCR beta CDR3 regions from RNA transcripts. In the first-round RT-PCR of the TCR CDR3, the HTBI primer set was used. TCRdb re-called the multiplex PCR reads with MiXCR, one entry per CDR3 protein. The table includes 470,000 or so distinct CDR3 sequences, around 21% detected once. The CDR3 contains 13 residues. CDR1 and CDR2 from the germline V gene are DFQATT and SNEGSKA (reference sequence). V lost 4 bases and J 4 bases, leaving 13 bases between the germline ends. Patients aged 18 to 65 had newly diagnosed hyperthyroidism that had lasted under 2 months.

The chain links TRBV20-1 to TRBJ2-5; D remains unclear. The sequence was obtained from a man younger than 35 with Graves' hyperthyroidism. The specimen sequenced was blood. The CDR3 sequence is CSATTDPTETQYF. The CDR3 coding sequence is TGCAGTGCTACTACTGACCCAACAGAGACCCAGTACTTC.